This TCR beta chain was recorded in a study of response to subunit inactivated influenza vaccine. Study-level findings and limits: New T cells are recruited in small numbers by each seasonal influenza vaccination, according to the authors' suggestion.

The CDR3 runs 14 residues. CDR1 and CDR2 (germline): MNHEY, SMNVEV (reference sequence). The J segment lost 9 bases and the V segment lost 5 bases, leaving 10 bases of the junction unmatched. Comment on this clonotype: Its antigen remains unknown.

TCRdb processed the RT-PCR reads anew with MiXCR; each CDR3 protein has one entry. Altogether 550,000 to 600,000 distinct CDR3 sequences are present, about an eighth being singletons, with the ten largest covering 10% to 13%. The sample was PBMCs from blood, taken on the day of vaccination. The chain is built from TRBV27 and TRBJ2-7; 10 bases map to TRBD1. The clonotype was recovered from a middle-aged man who received an inactivated influenza vaccine. Here the CDR3 DNA reads TGTGCCAGCAGTGGAGTAGGGACAGGGGAACGGCAGTACTTC. This gives the protein CASSGVGTGERQYF.